This record covers a single T cell receptor (beta chain). The antigen is unknown. Read coverage stops 3 residues before the CDR3 terminus; the germline J gene supplies the remainder. Assay used: immunoSEQ multiplex PCR; TCRdb lists only in-frame clones, some missing. Its table lists approximately 44,000 clones. The sample is drawn from a study of T cells in women clearing cervical HPV infection. In the study overall: HLA type could not be excluded as a confounder. General study results and limits: Cases carried less TRBV6-7 than controls: about 0.1% versus 0.15%. Cases and controls were distinguished at AUC 0.83 by richness and V genes. Richness differences could reflect unmeasured T-cell content per sample.

This CDR3 is 15 amino acids long. V was clipped by 0 bases and J by 1 base, with 10 bases between them. Germline CDR1 is LGHNA and CDR2 is YNFKEQ. The receptor comes from a woman between 18 and 75 years old with a cervical HPV16 infection that either progressed to CIN3+ or cleared (not recorded which). V gene TRBV4-2 combines with J gene TRBJ2-7, with D tentatively TRBD2 (6 bases). Sequencing was done on a sample of blood buffy coat. The CDR3 protein is CASSQEDSGSYEQYF. The sequenced part of the CDR3 DNA is TGTGCCAGCAGCCAAGAGGATAGCGGTTCCTACGAG.